The entry below describes one TCR beta chain. Its antigen is unknown. The germline gene is not matched at one end of the junction; a read error may be the cause. These data come from a study of T cells after posttransplantation cyclophosphamide. This CDR3 comprises 11 residues. CDR1 is MNHEY, CDR2 SVGAGI, per germline. Study-wide findings and caveats: After PTCy, TRB diversity resembled that of CNI/methotrexate controls. Donor-recipient repertoire similarity was low at 1-2 months, rising over year one.

The method was immunoSEQ multiplex PCR; TCRdb's version includes in-frame clones alone and lacks a portion of them. The sample carries fewer than 40,000 clones, just over 90% recorded once. Cells defined as naive were viable CD3+CD4+ or CD3+CD8+ and CCR7+CD45RA+CD45RO-CD95-CD27+CD28+. This clonotype originated in a woman aged 55-69 years in good health, CMV-negative, and a related stem cell transplant donor. Sequencing was carried out using naive CD4+ T cells sorted from PBMCs. The rearrangement joins TRBV6-5 to TRBJ1-5; 7 positions match TRBD1. CDR3 in amino acids: CDRQGAQPQHF. The CDR3 nucleotides are TGCGACCGACAGGGCGCTCAGCCCCAGCATTTT.